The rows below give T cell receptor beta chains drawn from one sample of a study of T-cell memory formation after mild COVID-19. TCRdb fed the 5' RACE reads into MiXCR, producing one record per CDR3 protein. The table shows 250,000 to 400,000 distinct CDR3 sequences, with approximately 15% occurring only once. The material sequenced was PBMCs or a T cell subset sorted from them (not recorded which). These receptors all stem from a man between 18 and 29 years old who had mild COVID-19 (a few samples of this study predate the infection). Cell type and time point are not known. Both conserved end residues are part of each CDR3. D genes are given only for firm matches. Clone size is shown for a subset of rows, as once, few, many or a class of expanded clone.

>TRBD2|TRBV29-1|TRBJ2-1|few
TGCAGCGCCGCCGGAGGTAGCGGGGGGGCCCATGAGCAGTTCTTC
CSAAGGSGGAHEQFF
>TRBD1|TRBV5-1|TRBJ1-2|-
TGCGCCAGCAGCTTTGAGTTTTGGGACAGGCGGAACTATGGCTACACCTTC
CASSFEFWDRRNYGYTF
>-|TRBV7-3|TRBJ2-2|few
TGTGCCAGCCACTTAGGGCCCTTAGCCGGGGAGCTGTTTTTT
CASHLGPLAGELFF
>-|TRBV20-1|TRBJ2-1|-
TGCAGTGCTATGGAAAGCTCCTACAATGAGCAGTTCTTC
CSAMESSYNEQFF
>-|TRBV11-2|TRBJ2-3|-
TGTGCCAGCAGCTCCCCCACAGATACGCAGTATTTT
CASSSPTDTQYF
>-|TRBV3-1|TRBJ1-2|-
TGTGCCAGCAGTAACTACTATGGCTACACCTTC
CASSNYYGYTF
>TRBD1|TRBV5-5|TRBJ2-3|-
TGTGCCAAATGGACAGGGATCACAGATACGCAGTATTTT
CAKWTGITDTQYF
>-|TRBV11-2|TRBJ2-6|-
TGTGCCAGCAGCACAAGGACGGGAGGGGGCTTAACTGGGGCCAACGTCCTGACTTTC
CASSTRTGGGLTGANVLTF
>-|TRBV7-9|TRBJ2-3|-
TGTGCCAGCAGCTTAACCCGGGTAGTAGCAGATACGCAGTATTTT
CASSLTRVVADTQYF
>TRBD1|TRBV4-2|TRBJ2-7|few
TGTGCCAGCAGCCCACTGGACAGGGGATACGAGCAGTACTTC
CASSPLDRGYEQYF
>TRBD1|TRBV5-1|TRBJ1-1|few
TGCGCCAGCAGTTTCCAGGGGGTGACTGAAGCTTTCTTT
CASSFQGVTEAFF
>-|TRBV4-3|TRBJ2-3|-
TGCGCCAGCAGCCAGGGACGCTTAGATACGCAGTATTTT
CASSQGRLDTQYF
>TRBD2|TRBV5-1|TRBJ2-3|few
TGCGCCAGCAGCCCCAACGGGGGGGGGAGTGATACGCAGTATTTT
CASSPNGGGSDTQYF
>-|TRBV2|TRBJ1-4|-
TGTGCCAGCAGTGTTGGGTTTGCAACTAATGAAAAACTGTTTTTT
CASSVGFATNEKLFF
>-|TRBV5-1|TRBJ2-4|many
TGCGCCAGCAGCTTGGGCCGGGACCTAGGTCCCCTAGCCAAAAACATTCAGTACTTC
CASSLGRDLGPLAKNIQYF
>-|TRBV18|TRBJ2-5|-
TGTGCCAGCTCAGTGCACGGGCCACCTGCAGGGACCCAGTACTTC
CASSVHGPPAGTQYF
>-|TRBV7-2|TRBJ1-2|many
TGTGCCAGCAGCTTCCCGACAGGAGCGAATGGCTACACCTTC
CASSFPTGANGYTF
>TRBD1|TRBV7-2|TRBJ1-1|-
TGTGCCAGCAGCCCCCACAGGGGAAGCACTGAAGCTTTCTTT
CASSPHRGSTEAFF
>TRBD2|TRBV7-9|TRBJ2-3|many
TGTGCCAGCAACATAGCGGGGGGGAACACAGATACGCAGTATTTT
CASNIAGGNTDTQYF
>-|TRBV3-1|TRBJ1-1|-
TGTGCCAGCAGCAATGGTGGGAACACTGAAGCTTTCTTT
CASSNGGNTEAFF
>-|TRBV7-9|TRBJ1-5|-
TGTGCCAGCACCTCGAGGTGGCAGCCCCAGCATTTT
CASTSRWQPQHF
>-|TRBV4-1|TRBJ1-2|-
TGCGCCAGCAGCCCTATAGCGAGGTCGGACTATGGCTACACCTTC
CASSPIARSDYGYTF
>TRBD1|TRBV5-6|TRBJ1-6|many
TGTGCCAGCAGCTGGGAGGGGGCGCAATCACCCCTCCACTTT
CASSWEGAQSPLHF
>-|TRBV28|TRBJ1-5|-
TGTGCCAGCAGTTCACCGGGGGCGATCAATCAGCCCCAGCATTTT
CASSSPGAINQPQHF
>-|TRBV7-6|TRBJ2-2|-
TGTGCCAGCAGCTTAGCGGGGGGACCGAACACCGGGGAGCTGTTTTTT
CASSLAGGPNTGELFF
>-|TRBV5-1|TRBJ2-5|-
TGCGCCAGCAGCCTGGGTATCAGGGCAGCGGAGACCCAGTACTTC
CASSLGIRAAETQYF
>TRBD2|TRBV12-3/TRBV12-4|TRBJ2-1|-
TGTGCCAGCAGTTTCGGGGGGGTAGATGAGCAGTTCTTC
CASSFGGVDEQFF
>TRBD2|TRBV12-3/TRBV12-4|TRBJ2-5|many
TGTGCCAGCAGTTTTAGCGGGGGGGAAGAGACCCAGTACTTC
CASSFSGGEETQYF
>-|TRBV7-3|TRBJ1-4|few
TGTGCCAGCAGCCCCTTCGGGGGAACTAATGAAAAACTGTTTTTT
CASSPFGGTNEKLFF
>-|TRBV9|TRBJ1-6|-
TGTGCCAGCAGCGTAGGGGGGACTAATTCACCCCTCCACTTT
CASSVGGTNSPLHF
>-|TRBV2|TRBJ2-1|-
TGTGCCAGCGGCGAGGACGGTGCCTACAATGAGCAGTTCTTC
CASGEDGAYNEQFF
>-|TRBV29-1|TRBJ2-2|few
TGCAGCGTTTTGCAGGGTGACACCGGGGAGCTGTTTTTT
CSVLQGDTGELFF
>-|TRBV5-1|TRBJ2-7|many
TGCGCCAGCAGCTTGGGGGACGCCAACTTCTACGAGCAGTACTTC
CASSLGDANFYEQYF
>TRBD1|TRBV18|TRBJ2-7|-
TGTGCCAGCTCACCGGGACAGGGGGTAACCTACGAGCAGTACTTC
CASSPGQGVTYEQYF
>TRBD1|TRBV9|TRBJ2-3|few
TGTGCCAGCAGCGTAGCGTGGACAGGGTTAGATACGCAGTATTTT
CASSVAWTGLDTQYF
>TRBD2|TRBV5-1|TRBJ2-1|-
TGCGCCAGCAGCTCGGGACTAGCGGGGGGTATTCTACATGAGCAGTTCTTC
CASSSGLAGGILHEQFF
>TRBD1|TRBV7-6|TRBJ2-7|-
TGTGCCAGCAGCTGGGGACAGGGGTTTGTTTACGAGCAGTACTTC
CASSWGQGFVYEQYF
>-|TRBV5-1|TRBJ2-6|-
TGCGCCAGCAGCTTGTCGCGACAGACCTCTGGGGCCAACGTCCTGACTTTC
CASSLSRQTSGANVLTF
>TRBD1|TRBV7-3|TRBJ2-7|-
TGTGCCAGCGGCCCTTTTCCGGGACAGGGACTCCGGGAGCAGTACTTC
CASGPFPGQGLREQYF
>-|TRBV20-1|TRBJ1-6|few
TGCAGTGCTAGCCGGGGGCCGTATAATTCACCCCTCCACTTT
CSASRGPYNSPLHF
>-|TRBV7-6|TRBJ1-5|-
TGTGCCAGCAGCTACCCCAATCAGCCCCAGCATTTT
CASSYPNQPQHF
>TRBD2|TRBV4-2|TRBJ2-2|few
TGTGCCAGCAGGAGCGGGGGGGCATCCGGGGAGCTGTTTTTT
CASRSGGASGELFF
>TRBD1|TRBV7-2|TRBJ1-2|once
TGTGCCAGCAGCTTGCGACAGGGTGGACGAGCGACCTTC
CASSLRQGGRATF
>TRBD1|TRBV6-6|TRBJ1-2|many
TGTGCCAGCAGTTACTGGTCTGGGGGGACAGCGAACTATGGCTACACCTTC
CASSYWSGGTANYGYTF
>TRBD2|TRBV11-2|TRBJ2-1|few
TGTGCCAGCAGCCCTATTGAGCGGGGGGGCGGTGAGCAGTTCTTC
CASSPIERGGGEQFF
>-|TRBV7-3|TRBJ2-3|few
TGTGCCAGCAGCCTGGAGTTTAGCACAGATACGCAGTATTTT
CASSLEFSTDTQYF
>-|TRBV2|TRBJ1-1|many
TGTGCCAGCAGTGAAGTCGAGAACACTGAAGCTTTCTTT
CASSEVENTEAFF
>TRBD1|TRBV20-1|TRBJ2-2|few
TGCAGTGCTAGGACAGGGGTCGGGGAGCTGTTTTTT
CSARTGVGELFF
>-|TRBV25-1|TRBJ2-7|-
TGTGCCAGCAGTGAATCTTATGGGTACGAGCAGTACTTC
CASSESYGYEQYF
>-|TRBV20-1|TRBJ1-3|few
TGCAGTGCTAGAGACCCCCAGGGATCTGGAAACACCATATATTTT
CSARDPQGSGNTIYF
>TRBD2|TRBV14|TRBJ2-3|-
TGTGCCAGCAGCCAAGAGCGGGGGGAAAAACCAGATACGCAGTATTTT
CASSQERGEKPDTQYF
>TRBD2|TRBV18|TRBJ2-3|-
TGTGCCAGCTCACTACTAGCGGGGGCCCTCACAGATACGCAGTATTTT
CASSLLAGALTDTQYF
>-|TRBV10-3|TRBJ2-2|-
TGTGCCATCAGTGTCGGAAACGGGCCCGCGAACACCGGGGAGCTGTTTTTT
CAISVGNGPANTGELFF
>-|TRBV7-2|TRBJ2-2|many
TGTGCCAGCAGCTCTCTCCCAGGAACCGCCGGGGAGCTGTTTTTT
CASSSLPGTAGELFF
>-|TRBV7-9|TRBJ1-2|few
TGTGCCAGCAGCCCGGGGGAGGTCTATGGCTACACCTTC
CASSPGEVYGYTF
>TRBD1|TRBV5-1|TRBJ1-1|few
TGCGCCAGCAGCTCCTGGACAGGGAAAACTGAAGCTTTCTTT
CASSSWTGKTEAFF
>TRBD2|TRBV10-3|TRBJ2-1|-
TGTGCCATCAGTGCCGCGGGGGGGGAAAACAATGAGCAGTTCTTC
CAISAAGGENNEQFF
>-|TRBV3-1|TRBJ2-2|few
TGTGCCAGCACCTCGTTTGGTGGGGTTCGGACCGGGGAGCTGTTTTTT
CASTSFGGVRTGELFF